A single sample gave rise to the 4 T cell receptor beta chains below, sequenced in a study of a mutant IDH1 vaccine in newly diagnosed glioma (dated by TCRdb to the early 2020s). Libraries came from the immunoSEQ multiplex PCR assay. TCRdb mirrors the immuneACCESS table, restricted to in-frame sequences. Some clones are absent from its copies; in checked studies, under half trace to an unresolved V gene, and the reason for the others is unknown. The sample table shows 99,000 or so clones, and 85% to 90% are seen once. The top ten constitute under 0.7% of the sample. The sample's time point, from its label and the paper: baseline, week 1 (first vaccination visit). What the treatment or condition label conveys for this sample: pre-vaccination baseline after standard-of-care therapy. The sample consisted of PBMCs, taken from a glioma patient treated with radiotherapy, temozolomide or both. These TCRs come from a woman between 50 and 59 years old with glioma.

This chain links TRBV2 with TRBJ1-1; 7 positions agree with TRBD1. Trimming cost V 5 bases and J 3 bases; bases outside gene matches: 6. Germline CDR1 and CDR2: SNHLY and FYNNEI. The CDR3 extends over 14 amino acids. The DNA of the CDR3 is TGTGCCAGCAGTCTACAGGGGCCCCACACTGAAGCTTTCTTT. Translating it yields CASSLQGPHTEAFF. The whole variable domain, filled in from reference TRBV2 and TRBJ1-1, reads EPEVTQTPSHQVTQMGQEVILRCVPISNHLYFYWYRQILGQKVEFLVSFYNNEISEKSEIFDDQFSVERPDGSNFTLKIRSTKLEDSAMYFCASSLQGPHTEAFFGQGTRLTVV.

A few counts support this clone. This chain connects TRBV29-1 to TRBJ2-3; 8 bases are shared with TRBD1. Per the germline V gene, CDR1 is SQVTM and CDR2 is ANQGSEA. J lost 0 bases, V lost 6 bases, and 8 bases had no gene match. This CDR3 is built from 15 residues. The CDR3 loop is CSVRTGKSSTDTQYF. The CDR3 nucleotides read TGCAGCGTGAGGACAGGGAAGTCTAGCACAGATACGCAGTATTTT.

In this sample, this clone turned up once. This chain joins TRBV5-1 and TRBJ1-2; TRBD1 matches at 7 bases. Per the germline V gene, CDR1 is SGHRS and CDR2 is YFSETQ. V was clipped by 2 bases and J by 3 bases; unmatched bases: 4. The CDR3 covers 14 residues. CDR3 protein: CASSLSRGDYGYTF. DNA of the CDR3: TGCGCCAGCAGCTTAAGCAGGGGGGACTATGGCTACACCTTC. Drawing the rest from reference TRBV5-1 and TRBJ1-2, the complete variable domain is KAGVTQTPRYLIKTRGQQVTLSCSPISGHRSVSWYQQTPGQGLQFLFEYFSETQRNKGNFPGRFSGRQFSNSRSEMNVSTLELGDSALYLCASSLSRGDYGYTFGSGTRLTVV.

The V gene is TRBV9, the J gene TRBJ2-3; possible D gene TRBD1, 6 bases. The CDR3 consists of 14 residues. The V end lost 0 bases, the J end lost 2 bases, and 7 bases lay between the germline ends. Germline CDR1 and CDR2: SGDLS and YYNGEE. This CDR3 reads CASSVGTATDTQYF. As DNA, the CDR3 is TGTGCCAGCAGCGTAGGGACAGCCACAGATACGCAGTATTTT.